What follows is one TCR beta chain and its context. Its antigen remains unknown. Germline-derived CDR1 and CDR2 are SGHRS and YFSETQ. The V and J ends lost 0 bases and 7 bases, in that order; junction bases with no gene match: 3. The CDR3 is 15 residues long. These data are taken from a study of OX40 agonist ivuxolimab in advanced cancers. Study in general: Males comprised 70% to 90% of the group, whose mean age was about 60 years (range roughly 20 to 90). Among those treated, three patients had partial responses, one with hepatocellular carcinoma and two with cutaneous melanoma. Overall study findings and caveats: At doses 0.1 to 3.0 mg/kg, CD4+ and CD8+ clones expanded.

Using immunoSEQ multiplex PCR, the repertoire was profiled, and TCRdb retains in-frame clones only, with some absent. The sample gives 77,000 or so clones, just under 95% of which show up once; around 0.32% is in the top ten. The receptor was isolated from an adult with an advanced solid tumor such as melanoma, head and neck, liver or kidney cancer. The genes are TRBV5-1 and TRBJ2-1; 11 nucleotides match TRBD2. This specimen was CD4+ or CD8+ T cells sorted from blood, taken in a trial of the OX40 agonist ivuxolimab. The CDR3 bases are TGCGCCAGCAGCTTGGGGGGGACTAGCGGTAATGAGCAGTTCTTC. Its translation: CASSLGGTSGNEQFF.